Only one count was recorded for the clone carrying this TCR beta chain. The antigen remains unidentified. This entry belongs to a study of T cell responses to AZD1222 COVID-19 vaccine. This CDR3 is built from 12 residues. The germline V gene has CDR1 GTSNPN and CDR2 SVGIG (reference sequence). Trimming took off 5 bases at V and 8 bases at J, with 15 bases between the two ends. Study results and limitations: Reports indicate that nearly half of spike-specific TCRs are directed at unmutated variant regions. Most donors were white British, females outnumbered males, and clonal diversity was possibly underestimated. Vaccine-associated CD4 TCRs spanned spike, dominant at 160-218 and 743-854. Baseline seropositives among AZD1222 recipients totaled only six or seven.

Assay used: immunoSEQ multiplex PCR; TCRdb lists only in-frame clones, some missing. The sample consists of 250,000 to 300,000 clones, roughly 93% of them appearing once. This specimen consisted of peripheral blood, obtained 28 days after the second AZD1222 dose. This receptor was taken from an adult who received the AZD1222 COVID-19 vaccine. V gene TRBV30 combines with J gene TRBJ1-1, with D maybe TRBD1 (6 bases). This CDR3 is CAWDRRGREAFF. CDR3 sequence (DNA): TGTGCCTGGGACCGTCGGGGGCGCGAAGCTTTCTTT. The variable domain in full, with the rest retrieved from reference TRBV30 and TRBJ1-1, is SQTIHQWPATLVQPVGSPLSLECTVEGTSNPNLYWYRQAAGRGLQLLFYSVGIGQISSEVPQNLSASRPQDRQFILSSKKLLLSDSGFYLCAWDRRGREAFFGQGTRLTVV.